These 26 T cell receptor beta chains share one sample of origin, sequenced in a study of T cell responses to AZD1222 COVID-19 vaccine. Sequenced by immunoSEQ multiplex PCR; TCRdb stores in-frame clones only, minus some. The sample holds fewer than 200,000 clones; just over 90% are singletons and the top ten take 2.6%. Sequenced material: peripheral blood, taken on day 0 of AZD1222 vaccination. Source of these receptors: an adult in good health.

This chain joins TRBV18 and TRBJ1-2; a possible D gene is TRBD1 (6 bases). Germline values: CDR1 KGHSH, CDR2 LQKENI. Trimming shortened V by 5 bases and J by 8 bases, and 18 bases separated the two germline ends. This CDR3 has 14 residues. The CDR3 spells CASSSSGAVEGYTF. CDR3 nucleotide sequence: TGTGCCAGCTCATCTTCAGGGGCAGTGGAAGGCTACACCTTC.

The chain links TRBV3-1 (or the pseudogene TRBV3-2) to TRBJ2-1, with 7 nucleotides matching TRBD2. There are 14 residues in the CDR3. J lost 9 bases, V lost 4 bases, and 9 bases had no gene match. Germline loops: CDR1 LGHDT, CDR2 YNNKEL (reference sequence). The CDR3 sequence is CASSPQSLAVEQFF. In nucleotides, the CDR3 is TGTGCCAGCAGCCCGCAATCCCTAGCGGTTGAGCAGTTCTTC.

This chain connects TRBV3-1 (or the pseudogene TRBV3-2) to TRBJ2-7; D is undetermined. V lost 4 bases to trimming and J lost 0 bases, with 10 bases between them. This CDR3 has 14 amino acids. Germline V lookup: CDR1 LGHDT, CDR2 YNNKEL (reference sequence). DNA for the CDR3: TGTGCCAGCAGCCCCGACGCCGTCTCCTACGAGCAGTACTTC. Translated: CASSPDAVSYEQYF.

The rearrangement joins TRBV27 to TRBJ2-1; 8 bases are shared with TRBD2. Germline values: CDR1 MNHEY, CDR2 SMNVEV (reference sequence). This CDR3 contains 14 residues. V was clipped by 2 bases and J by 7 bases; unmatched bases: 4. The CDR3 sequence: CASSLVLAGNEQFF. CDR3 bases: TGTGCCAGCAGTTTAGTATTAGCGGGAAATGAGCAGTTCTTC.

J is TRBJ2-3 and V is TRBV10-3; TRBD1 or TRBD2 may be the D gene (5 bases each). This CDR3 has 13 amino acids. Deletions cut 6 bases from V and 6 bases from J, with 13 bases between. Looked up from germline, CDR1 is ENHRY and CDR2 is SYGVKD. The CDR3, as DNA: TGTGCCATCAGGGGGGTCGGTGCCGATACGCAGTATTTT. Protein: CAIRGVGADTQYF.

The chain is built from TRBV4-1 and TRBJ2-7; 7 nucleotides align to TRBD1. The CDR3 has 15 amino acids. Germline CDR1 MGHRA, CDR2 YSYEKL. Germline trimming cut 1 base from V and 2 bases from J; bases unmatched to any gene: 5. CDR3 coding DNA: TGCGCCAGCAGCCAAGTGCGGACAGGAGCCTACGAGCAGTACTTC. Protein product: CASSQVRTGAYEQYF.

This clone appeared once. The chain has TRBV27 and TRBJ1-1; D unresolved. The ends were cut back, 2 bases at V and 0 bases at J, with 13 bases in the middle. The CDR3 runs to 16 residues. The germline V gene encodes CDR1 MNHEY and CDR2 SMNVEV (reference sequence). The CDR3 spells CASSLNPGRLNTEAFF. As DNA, the CDR3 is TGTGCCAGCAGTTTAAACCCCGGCCGTCTGAACACTGAAGCTTTCTTT.

The J gene is TRBJ2-6, the V gene TRBV5-1, with TRBD1 identical over 7 bases. The CDR3 runs to 18 residues. After removal of 1 base from V and 0 bases from J, the junction contained 7 bases not matched to a gene. Per the germline V gene, CDR1 is SGHRS and CDR2 is YFSETQ. CDR3 loop: CASSLSTGVGSGANVLTF. The DNA for the CDR3 is TGCGCCAGCAGCTTGTCTACAGGGGTAGGCTCTGGGGCCAACGTCCTGACTTTC.

The V call is TRBV5-1, the J call TRBJ2-2; the D is unclear. V gave up 1 base and J gave up 4 bases, with 8 bases separating them. Germline CDR1 is SGHRS and CDR2 is YFSETQ. The CDR3 totals 14 residues. The CDR3 nucleotides are TGCGCCAGCAGCTTGCAACAGTTCACCGGGGAGCTGTTTTTT. This codes for CASSLQQFTGELFF.

The genes are TRBV5-1 and TRBJ2-7; perhaps TRBD1 as D (5 bases). Between the trimmed V and J ends, which lost 0 bases and 3 bases, there was a span of 10 bases. CDR1 and CDR2 from the germline V gene are SGHRS and YFSETQ. The CDR3 loop spans 14 amino acids. In DNA form, the CDR3 reads TGCGCCAGCAGCTTGGCTACAGGTAACTACGAGCAGTACTTC. It is translated as CASSLATGNYEQYF.

V usage is TRBV5-1 and J usage is TRBJ1-2, with 7 bases identical to TRBD1. This CDR3 has 14 residues. The germline gives CDR1 SGHRS, CDR2 YFSETQ. Losses at the gene ends were 3 bases for V and 1 base for J; bases not matched to a gene: 3. CDR3 in amino acids: CASSWGQLNYGYTF. DNA of the CDR3: TGCGCCAGCAGCTGGGGACAGCTTAACTATGGCTACACCTTC.

The chain recombines TRBV27 with TRBJ1-6, with TRBD1 matching 11 bases. Germline CDR1 and CDR2: MNHEY and SMNVEV (reference sequence). The CDR3 sequence is 15 residues long. V shed 6 bases, J shed 7 bases, and the junction held 5 bases outside the gene matches. In nucleotides, the CDR3 is TGTGCCAGCAGCCGAGGGACAGGGGGGAATTCACCCCTCCACTTT. This gives the protein CASSRGTGGNSPLHF.

The CDR3 is CASSYSTPETQYF. The CDR3 coding sequence is TGTGCCAGCAGTTACTCGACCCCGGAGACCCAGTACTTC. This rearrangement joins TRBV6-2 or TRBV6-3 to TRBJ2-5; D is undetermined. Germline assignment: CDR1 MNHEY and CDR2 SVGEGT. This CDR3 comprises 13 residues. Trimming stripped 0 bases from V and 5 bases from J, with 7 bases between.

This chain uses TRBV11-2 with TRBJ1-1; D ambiguous. Trimming shortened V by 1 base and J by 1 base, and 4 bases separated the two germline ends. Germline CDR1 reads SGHAT; CDR2 reads FQNNGV. The CDR3 runs to 13 residues. The CDR3 nucleotides read TGTGCCAGCAGCTTAGGCACGAACACTGAAGCTTTCTTT. This gives the protein CASSLGTNTEAFF.

In the case of this clone: This may be a read error, as it is one base from a much larger clone. The rearrangement links TRBV19 to TRBJ2-1, with TRBD1 matching 7 bases. J was trimmed by 0 bases and V by 3 bases; bases with no gene match: 2. There are 15 residues in the CDR3. The germline CDR1 and CDR2 sequences are LNHDA and SQIVND (reference sequence). CDR3 sequence reads: CASSMDRSSYNEQFF. CDR3 DNA sequence: TGTGCCAGTAGTATGGACAGGAGCTCCTACAATGAGCAGTTCTTC.

The chain joins TRBV27 to TRBJ1-5; 8 bases are shared with TRBD1. The CDR3 spans 14 residues. Trimming cost V 5 bases and J 5 bases; bases outside gene matches: 5. From germline, CDR1 is MNHEY and CDR2 SMNVEV (reference sequence). CDR3 DNA: TGTGCCAGCAGTCCCCGACAGGGGCATCAGCCCCAGCATTTT. This encodes CASSPRQGHQPQHF.

This sequence joins TRBV2 and TRBJ1-5; weak D call: TRBD1 (5 bases). CDR1 is SNHLY and CDR2 is FYNNEI in the germline V gene. Trimming removed 4 bases at V and 4 bases at J, with 11 bases between. This CDR3 has 14 amino acids. The CDR3 sequence is CASSAAEGNQPQHF. The CDR3 nucleotides read TGTGCCAGCAGTGCCGCCGAGGGGAATCAGCCCCAGCATTTT.

The chain links TRBV5-6 to TRBJ1-2; possibly TRBD1 for D (5 bases). This CDR3 spans 16 amino acids. Germline V gives CDR1 SGHDT, CDR2 YYEEEE. V was trimmed by 4 bases and J by 3 bases, leaving 19 bases between them. Here the CDR3 DNA reads TGTGCCAGCAGCCTGAGGACAAAGGGGCTAGACTATGGCTACACCTTC. Translation: CASSLRTKGLDYGYTF.

V gene TRBV28 combines with J gene TRBJ1-1, with D uncertain. Germline CDR1 is MDHEN and CDR2 is SYDVKM. Trimming cost V 1 base and J 3 bases, with 3 bases left between them. The CDR3 sequence is 12 residues long. The DNA of the CDR3 is TGTGCCAGCAGTTTATATGACACTGAAGCTTTCTTT. Protein: CASSLYDTEAFF.

The rearrangement joins TRBV27 to TRBJ1-6; no clear D. V was clipped by 3 bases and J by 6 bases, with 9 bases between them. Germline V lookup: CDR1 MNHEY, CDR2 SMNVEV (reference sequence). This CDR3 is built from 14 residues. This CDR3 reads CASSFGSLNSPLHF. The CDR3 DNA is TGTGCCAGCAGTTTTGGGTCTCTTAATTCACCCCTCCACTTT.

V is TRBV28 and J is TRBJ1-4, with D possibly matching TRBD1 (6 bases). The CDR3 sequence is 12 residues long. Germline V CDR1 and CDR2: MDHEN, SYDVKM. V lost 5 bases to trimming and J lost 7 bases, with 8 bases between them. As DNA, the CDR3 is TGTGCCAGCAGTCAGGGGAGTGAAAAACTGTTTTTT. Its translation: CASSQGSEKLFF.

The genes are TRBV9 and TRBJ1-2; tentatively, D is TRBD1 (5 bases). The germline V and J ends were trimmed by 7 bases and 4 bases, with 14 bases remaining between them. CDR1 and CDR2 from the germline V gene are SGDLS and YYNGEE. The CDR3 contains 13 residues. In nucleotides, the CDR3 is TGTGCCAGCGCCCGGGGGGACGGCTATGGCTACACCTTC. Its protein product is CASARGDGYGYTF.

The genes are TRBV10-3 and TRBJ2-7, with 7 bases identical to TRBD1. This CDR3 is built from 13 residues. The germline V gene encodes CDR1 ENHRY and CDR2 SYGVKD. V shed 6 bases and J 4 bases; nucleotides not matched to a gene: 6. DNA for the CDR3: TGTGCCATCAGAGAGGGGGCAGGTTACGAGCAGTACTTC. Protein product: CAIREGAGYEQYF.

The chain combines TRBV6-1 with TRBJ1-5; D gene ambiguous. This CDR3 is 16 amino acids long. V was pared by 3 bases and J by 1 base, with 13 bases between. CDR1 is MNHNS and CDR2 is SASEGT in the germline V gene. CDR3 DNA sequence: TGTGCCAGCAGTGATCAAGGGTGGGTCAGCAATCAGCCCCAGCATTTT. Protein: CASSDQGWVSNQPQHF.

V is TRBV6-1 and J is TRBJ2-7, with no clear D. V was pared by 3 bases and J by 0 bases, with 6 bases between. This CDR3 contains 13 residues. Germline V CDR1 and CDR2: MNHNS, SASEGT. The CDR3 DNA follows: TGTGCCAGCAGTGACAGGAGCTCCTACGAGCAGTACTTC. It encodes CASSDRSSYEQYF.

The chain joins TRBV5-1 to TRBJ2-1; a weak D match, TRBD2 (5 bases). The germline V gene encodes CDR1 SGHRS and CDR2 YFSETQ. V was trimmed by 4 bases and J by 4 bases, leaving 9 bases between them. The length of the CDR3 is 13 residues. The DNA for the CDR3 is TGCGCCAGCAGCCTCGGACTTTACAATGAGCAGTTCTTC. Translated, it gives CASSLGLYNEQFF.